The 8 T cell receptor beta chains listed next were all sequenced from one sample in a study of tumor-infiltrating lymphocytes in localized non-small cell lung cancer. TCRdb's copy holds only in-frame clones and misses some; the assay was immunoSEQ multiplex PCR. Of just over 9,500 clones in the sample, 78% are singletons; the top ten hold 9.5% to 10%. The specimen was lung tumor tissue. The receptors were gathered from a human donor with non-small cell lung cancer.

The V gene is TRBV5-1, the J gene TRBJ2-2, with 7 bases aligning to TRBD1. Unmatched junction bases numbered 3, after V lost 4 bases and J lost 0 bases. The CDR3 consists of 15 residues. Germline assignment: CDR1 SGHRS and CDR2 YFSETQ. CDR3 amino acids: CASSRGGTNTGELFF. Written as DNA, the CDR3 is TGCGCCAGCAGCAGAGGGGGCACGAACACCGGGGAGCTGTTTTTT.

This clone is deemed medium-sized. CDR3 DNA: TGTGCCAGCAGCTTAATTGGGGTTAACACTGAAGCTTTCTTT. Protein: CASSLIGVNTEAFF. The V call is TRBV5-4, the J call TRBJ1-1, with D unclear. The germline CDR1 and CDR2 sequences are SGHNT and YYREEE (reference sequence). V lost 2 bases and J lost 2, with 10 bases in between. The CDR3 has 14 amino acids.

This sequence joins TRBV7-9 and TRBJ2-3; tentatively, D is TRBD1 (6 bases). V lost 5 bases and J lost 5, with 11 bases in between. The germline V gene has CDR1 SEHNR and CDR2 FQNEAQ (reference sequence). The CDR3 runs to 13 residues. The CDR3 reads CASSRQGGDTQYF. CDR3 sequence (DNA): TGTGCCAGCAGCCGACAAGGGGGAGATACGCAGTATTTT.

This chain links TRBV2 with TRBJ1-1; D is uncertain. From germline, CDR1 is SNHLY and CDR2 FYNNEI. Deletions cut 4 bases from V and 7 bases from J, with 7 bases between. This CDR3 has 11 residues. CDR3 amino acids: CASSVRGEAFF. In nucleotides, the CDR3 is TGTGCCAGCAGTGTACGGGGTGAAGCTTTCTTT.

The chain has TRBV29-1 and TRBJ1-2, with a weak D call TRBD1 (5 bases). Germline V lookup: CDR1 SQVTM, CDR2 ANQGSEA. V was trimmed by 6 bases and J by 2 bases, leaving 10 bases between them. There are 12 residues in the CDR3. CDR3 loop: CSVEQENYGYTF. The CDR3 nucleotides are TGCAGCGTCGAACAGGAAAACTATGGCTACACCTTC. Together with reference TRBV29-1 and TRBJ1-2, the CDR3 gives the full variable domain: SAVISQKPSRDICQRGTSLTIQCQVDSQVTMMFWYRQQPGQSLTLIATANQGSEATYESGFVIDKFPISRPNLTFSTLTVSNMSPEDSSIYLCSVEQENYGYTFGSGTRLTVV.

This sequence joins TRBV7-2 and TRBJ1-4, with 9 nucleotides matching TRBD1. This CDR3 is built from 14 residues. Germline trimming cut 5 bases from V and 8 bases from J; bases unmatched to any gene: 6. From germline, CDR1 is SGHTA and CDR2 FQGNSA. This CDR3 is CASSDGTGREKLFF. The CDR3 coding sequence is TGTGCCAGCAGCGATGGGACAGGGCGAGAAAAACTGTTTTTT.

This clone was counted only a few times. This chain uses TRBV19 with TRBJ2-1, with D perhaps TRBD2 (6 bases). The length of the CDR3 is 16 residues. Trimming removed 3 bases from V and 0 bases from J, with 12 bases in between. Germline values: CDR1 LNHDA, CDR2 SQIVND (reference sequence). Written as DNA, the CDR3 is TGTGCCAGTAGTATGTTGGAGGGTATCTCCTACAATGAGCAGTTCTTC. Encoded protein: CASSMLEGISYNEQFF. The whole variable domain, filled in from reference TRBV19 and TRBJ2-1, reads DGGITQSPKYLFRKEGQNVTLSCEQNLNHDAMYWYRQDPGQGLRLIYYSQIVNDFQKGDIAEGYSVSREKKESFPLTVTSAQKNPTAFYLCASSMLEGISYNEQFFGPGTRLTVL.

This CDR3 is CASSPRLAGVTYNEQFF. The CDR3 coding sequence is TGTGCCAGCTCACCCCGACTAGCGGGAGTCACCTACAATGAGCAGTTCTTC. J is TRBJ2-1 and V is TRBV18; 12 bases agree with TRBD2. The CDR3 covers 17 residues. CDR1 KGHSH and CDR2 LQKENI come from the germline V gene. The V segment lost 3 bases and the J segment 2 bases; nucleotides outside the gene matches: 5.